The present TCR beta chain was sequenced within a study of cytomegalovirus exposure and HLA in healthy donors. Study background: In a later analysis, the roughly 130 validation repertoires were reported to have used the same platform as the 650 to 800 first-cohort repertoires. Whole-study results and caveats: Subsequent analysis showed first-cohort TCR clusters tending to co-occur in 95 to 150 validation repertoires. It was about 150 TCR beta chains that were listed as cytomegalovirus-associated.

Sequencing was performed with immunoSEQ multiplex PCR; in TCRdb, only in-frame clones are kept and a portion is missing. The sample contains hundreds of thousands of clones, more than 80% of which appear only once. On this clone itself: Its antigen is currently unknown. This sample includes further DNA sequences coding for the same CDR3.

Germline lookup yields CDR1 MNHEY and CDR2 SVGAGI. CDR3 length: 15 amino acids. V dropped 5 bases and J dropped 1; count of bases not matched to a gene: 3. This clonotype was obtained from a woman between 18 and 29 years old in good health and CMV-seronegative. Input material: PBMCs. V gene TRBV6-5 combines with J gene TRBJ2-4; 9 bases agree with TRBD1. The DNA of the CDR3 is TGTGCCAGCAGTCCCGACAGGGGGGCCAAAAACATTCAGTACTTC. This translates into CASSPDRGAKNIQYF.